In this sample, the clone carrying this T cell receptor (beta chain) turned up a few times. The antigen is unknown. This could be a read error, since a much larger clone is one nucleotide away. The conserved final phenylalanine or tryptophan is absent from the CDR3, which likely points to a read error. The source material, about 17-31 mg of unsorted bulk tissue, was used to co-extract RNA and DNA. Enrolled patients were chronically infected with HBV and treatment-naive. This entry is derived from a study of tumor-infiltrating lymphocytes in primary liver carcinoma. General study results and limits: Found in all five tumor regions were only about 8-24% of top clones. Top-250-clone fractions were significantly higher in tumors than in blood (p = 0.039).

Trimming removed 5 bases at V and 7 bases at J, with 3 bases between. This CDR3 is 10 amino acids long. Total RNA (around 500 ng) served as template for TCR beta cDNA synthesis primed by a constant-region primer. Libraries of TCR beta came from three nested multiplex PCR rounds with slightly modified ARM-PCR. Researchers ran the first two PCR rounds for around 10 cycles each with TRBV1-TRBV30 forward primers and a C-beta reverse primer. A single record per CDR3 protein comes from TCRdb applying MiXCR to the multiplex PCR reads. The profile covers 100,000 to 150,000 distinct CDR3 sequences, with roughly three fifths appearing a single time and 7.5% to 9% taken by the ten largest.

The source material was liver tumor tissue from sampling region 3. The sample's subset: tumor region T3, left-lateral pole. The V call is TRBV12-3 or TRBV12-4, the J call TRBJ2-1; D gene unclear. The receptor was isolated from a woman in her fifties or sixties with primary liver carcinoma and hepatitis B virus infection. CDR3 region: CASSRNEQFL. CDR3 bases: TGTGCCAGCAGTAGGAATGAGCAGTTCCTC.